This T cell receptor beta chain is drawn from a study of ipilimumab plus nivolumab after autologous stem cell transplantation. About the study: Median doses per patient: a few ipilimumab, roughly 8 nivolumab. The DLBCL cohort had primary refractory and relapsed disease, with 18-month progression-free survival of about 86% and 29%.

Generated by immunoSEQ multiplex PCR, the TCRdb table keeps only in-frame clones and is missing some. The repertoire holds tens of thousands of clones, with 83% as singletons. Checkpoint therapy with ipilimumab 1 mg/kg began 14 to 28 days after transplant. Patients got 3 mg/kg IV nivolumab weeks 1, 4, 7, 10, then biweekly through week 26. The V gene lost 1 base and the J gene lost 1 base, with 13 bases spanning the gap. CDR1 SGHTA and CDR2 FQGNSA come from the germline V gene. The CDR3 totals 16 residues. Sequencing used PBMCs, obtained in a trial of ipilimumab plus nivolumab as post-transplant consolidation. The rearrangement links TRBV7-2 to TRBJ2-5, with a possible D match to TRBD2 (5 bases). This sequence originates from a male donor with diffuse large B-cell lymphoma. The CDR3 nucleotides are TGTGCCAGCAGCTTAGAACGGGGAACGGGCCAAGAGACCCAGTACTTC. It yields the protein CASSLERGTGQETQYF.